These 32 T cell receptor beta chains came from one sample sequenced in a study of blood T cell repertoires in COVID-19. Clones were read by immunoSEQ multiplex PCR, and TCRdb kept only the in-frame ones, dropping some. The repertoire holds about 160,000 clones, roughly 90% seen once, with approximately 3% in the top ten. The sample was peripheral blood. Every receptor here comes from a man aged 55 to 70 with acute or convalescent COVID-19.

The DNA of the CDR3 is TGTGCCAGCAGCTTGGGACTCATCTATAATTCACCCCTCCACTTT. Translating it yields CASSLGLIYNSPLHF. This rearrangement joins TRBV5-4 to TRBJ1-6; no firm D call. The CDR3 has 15 residues. The V and J ends lost 0 bases and 3 bases respectively, with 7 bases between them. Germline CDR1 reads SGHNT; CDR2 reads YYREEE (reference sequence).

The CDR3 is CAISHDSSTDTQYF. The DNA of the CDR3 is TGTGCCATCTCCCACGACTCTAGCACAGATACGCAGTATTTT. The chain links TRBV10-3 to TRBJ2-3; D not resolved. The germline CDR1 and CDR2 sequences are ENHRY and SYGVKD. V lost 8 bases and J lost 0, with 12 bases in between. The CDR3 runs to 14 residues.

The chain carries TRBV12-3 or TRBV12-4 and TRBJ1-2, with 7 bases fitting TRBD1. This CDR3 is 13 amino acids long. With 5 bases clipped from V and 8 bases from J, the junction kept 8 bases outside the gene matches. CDR3 DNA: TGTGCCAGCAGTACTGGAGGGGGCAAAGGCTACACCTTC. It encodes CASSTGGGKGYTF.

The genes are TRBV7-8 and TRBJ2-1; 8 positions match TRBD1. Germline-derived CDR1 and CDR2 are SGHVS and FQNEAQ. V lost 4 bases, J lost 10 bases, and 9 bases stayed unmatched. This CDR3 comprises 14 residues. CDR3 in amino acids: CASSSRTGRREQFF. CDR3 DNA sequence: TGTGCCAGCAGCTCCCGGACAGGGAGGCGGGAGCAGTTCTTC.

The chain couples TRBV6-5 to TRBJ1-1; D may be TRBD1 (5 bases). Trimming removed 6 bases at V and 6 bases at J, with 11 bases between. In germline, CDR1 is MNHEY, CDR2 SVGAGI. The CDR3 loop spans 12 amino acids. The CDR3 coding sequence is TGTGCCAGCAGCTACGCAGGGCCTGAAGCTTTCTTT. This translates into CASSYAGPEAFF.

This clone was counted only a few times. The V and J genes are TRBV5-1 and TRBJ1-3; D remains unclear. Trimming removed 4 bases at V and 0 bases at J, with 11 bases between. The CDR3 runs 15 residues. Germline CDR1 and CDR2: SGHRS and YFSETQ. CDR3: CASSREFTSGNTIYF. As DNA, the CDR3 is TGCGCCAGCAGCCGGGAGTTTACCTCTGGAAACACCATATATTTT. The full variable domain, completed using reference TRBV5-1 and TRBJ1-3, is KAGVTQTPRYLIKTRGQQVTLSCSPISGHRSVSWYQQTPGQGLQFLFEYFSETQRNKGNFPGRFSGRQFSNSRSEMNVSTLELGDSALYLCASSREFTSGNTIYFGEGSWLTVV.

Here the CDR3 DNA reads TGTGCCAGCAGCGCGATAAGGGGATACTACGAGCAGTACTTC. This sequence encodes CASSAIRGYYEQYF. This rearrangement joins TRBV7-9 to TRBJ2-7; D is perhaps TRBD1 (5 bases). Looked up from germline, CDR1 is SEHNR and CDR2 is FQNEAQ (reference sequence). CDR3 length equals 14 residues. Trimming cost V 5 bases and J 3 bases, with 14 bases left between them.

J is TRBJ2-1 and V is TRBV5-4; 10 bases agree with TRBD2. This CDR3 has 15 residues. V lost 4 bases and J lost 2; bases outside the gene matches: 3. Germline V lookup: CDR1 SGHNT, CDR2 YYREEE (reference sequence). The CDR3 reads CASSTGLAAYNEQFF. The CDR3 DNA reads TGTGCCAGCAGCACAGGACTAGCGGCCTACAATGAGCAGTTCTTC.

The rearrangement links TRBV19 to TRBJ1-3; D unclear. CDR1 is LNHDA and CDR2 is SQIVND in the germline V gene (reference sequence). The CDR3 loop spans 15 amino acids. With 3 bases removed from V and 0 bases from J, the gap between germline ends came to 9 bases. The CDR3 sequence is CASSILTGSGNTIYF. As DNA, the CDR3 is TGTGCCAGTAGTATTCTTACGGGCTCTGGAAACACCATATATTTT.

The V and J genes are TRBV2 and TRBJ2-2, with D possibly matching TRBD1 (6 bases). Trimming stripped 5 bases from V and 4 bases from J, with 11 bases between. Germline values: CDR1 SNHLY, CDR2 FYNNEI. This CDR3 comprises 14 residues. The CDR3 bases are TGTGCCAGCAGTCATACAGGGATCACCGGGGAGCTGTTTTTT. Its protein product is CASSHTGITGELFF.

The rearrangement links TRBV7-2 to TRBJ1-3; 7 nucleotides align to TRBD1. The V gene's germline CDR1 is SGHTA and CDR2 FQGNSA. The trim removed 5 bases at V and 0 bases at J, leaving 7 bases unmatched. The CDR3 totals 16 residues. The CDR3 spells CASSALWDSSGNTIYF. CDR3 nucleotide sequence: TGTGCCAGCAGCGCCCTATGGGACAGCTCTGGAAACACCATATATTTT.

The chain uses TRBV5-1 and TRBJ2-1; 14 bases map to TRBD2. This CDR3 contains 16 residues. V gave up 6 bases and J gave up 7 bases; unmatched junction bases: 9. CDR1 and CDR2 from the germline V gene are SGHRS and YFSETQ. The CDR3 DNA is TGCGCCAGCATCCACGGCGGGACTAGCGGGAGTAATGAGCAGTTCTTC. Translating gives CASIHGGTSGSNEQFF.

The V call is TRBV3-1 (or the pseudogene TRBV3-2), the J call TRBJ2-7; D is possibly TRBD1 (6 bases). The V gene's germline CDR1 is LGHDT and CDR2 YNNKEL (reference sequence). The V end lost 8 bases, the J end lost 9 bases, and 26 bases lay between the germline ends. This CDR3 is built from 15 residues. CDR3 region: CASRSTGLILRGQYF. DNA for the CDR3: TGTGCCAGCCGCTCGACAGGACTTATCCTACGAGGGCAGTACTTC.

This chain links TRBV4-1 with TRBJ2-7, with 8 bases lining up with TRBD1. The J segment lost 5 bases and the V segment lost 4 bases, leaving 7 bases of the junction unmatched. There are 14 residues in the CDR3. Per the germline V gene, CDR1 is MGHRA and CDR2 is YSYEKL. This chain's CDR3 is CASSPQGALDEQYF. CDR3 coding DNA: TGCGCCAGCAGCCCCCAGGGGGCGCTTGACGAGCAGTACTTC.

The chain carries TRBV20-1 and TRBJ1-5; tentative D call: TRBD1 (5 bases). Per germline, CDR1 DFQATT and CDR2 SNEGSKA (reference sequence). The ends were cut back, 6 bases at V and 9 bases at J, with 12 bases in the middle. This CDR3 is built from 11 residues. The CDR3 loop is CSAVTGGPQHF. CDR3 coding DNA: TGCAGTGCCGTCACAGGCGGGCCCCAGCATTTT.

The rearrangement uses TRBV5-1 and TRBJ1-4; TRBD1 is a possible D gene (5 bases). This CDR3 comprises 14 residues. Germline-derived CDR1 and CDR2 are SGHRS and YFSETQ. Trimming cost V 4 bases and J 2 bases, with 9 bases left between them. CDR3 nucleotides: TGCGCCAGCAGCGGCGGGGGGACTAATGAAAAACTGTTTTTT. Its protein is CASSGGGTNEKLFF. The whole variable domain, filled in from reference TRBV5-1 and TRBJ1-4, reads KAGVTQTPRYLIKTRGQQVTLSCSPISGHRSVSWYQQTPGQGLQFLFEYFSETQRNKGNFPGRFSGRQFSNSRSEMNVSTLELGDSALYLCASSGGGTNEKLFFGSGTQLSVL.

This rearrangement joins TRBV5-6 to TRBJ2-2; TRBD1 agrees at 9 bases. Losses at the gene ends were 3 bases for V and 2 bases for J; bases not matched to a gene: 2. CDR1 and CDR2 (germline): SGHDT, YYEEEE. CDR3 length equals 15 residues. The DNA for the CDR3 is TGTGCCAGCAGCTCGGGACAGGGCAACACCGGGGAGCTGTTTTTT. Translated: CASSSGQGNTGELFF.

For this clone: A read error may produce the germline difference seen at one junction end. This chain connects TRBV11-2 to TRBJ1-2, with a tentative D call TRBD1 (6 bases). This CDR3 has 15 residues. Germline CDR1 and CDR2: SGHAT and FQNNGV. In DNA form, the CDR3 reads TGTGCCAGCAGCTTAAACGACAGGTCAACGGGGTCGACGTTCTTC. Amino acids: CASSLNDRSTGSTFF. Supplemented by reference TRBV11-2 and TRBJ1-2, the full variable domain reads EAGVAQSPRYKIIEKRQSVAFWCNPISGHATLYWYQQILGQGPKLLIQFQNNGVVDDSQLPKDRFSAERLKGVDSTLKIQPAKLEDSAVYLCASSLNDRSTGSTFFGSGTRLTVV.

This clone was counted once. The chain couples TRBV27 to TRBJ2-3, with 10 positions matching TRBD2. With V trimmed by 2 bases and J by 2 bases, 1 base remained unmatched. The CDR3 has 15 residues. Germline lookup yields CDR1 MNHEY and CDR2 SMNVEV (reference sequence). The CDR3 DNA sequence: TGTGCCAGCAGTTTACTAGCGGGGGTCACAGATACGCAGTATTTT. It is translated as CASSLLAGVTDTQYF.

The chain links TRBV11-2 to TRBJ2-7; 7 nucleotides agree with TRBD2. The CDR3 consists of 17 residues. Losses at the gene ends were 1 base for V and 0 bases for J; bases not matched to a gene: 9. In germline, CDR1 is SGHAT, CDR2 FQNNGV. CDR3 protein: CASSLGWEGSSSYEQYF. The CDR3 region has the DNA TGTGCCAGCAGCTTAGGGTGGGAGGGGTCTAGCTCCTACGAGCAGTACTTC.

This chain links TRBV19 with TRBJ2-2; D might be TRBD2 (5 bases). The CDR3 has 16 amino acids. Germline V gene data show CDR1 as LNHDA and CDR2 as SQIVND (reference sequence). V was trimmed by 6 bases and J by 0 bases, leaving 14 bases between them. Written as DNA, the CDR3 is TGTGCCAGTAGGCCTTCAGCGGTCCCGAACACCGGGGAGCTGTTTTTT. This gives the protein CASRPSAVPNTGELFF.

The CDR3 loop is CASSKRDYWETGELFF. The CDR3 DNA sequence: TGTGCCAGCAGCAAAAGGGACTATTGGGAGACCGGGGAGCTGTTTTTT. The chain combines TRBV11-2 with TRBJ2-2, with 7 bases matching TRBD2. V lost 5 bases to trimming and J lost 5 bases; unmatched junction nucleotides: 11. Germline V lookup: CDR1 SGHAT, CDR2 FQNNGV. This CDR3 contains 16 residues.

About this clone itself: At one of its ends the junction is not consistent with the germline gene, which may arise from a read error. V usage is TRBV7-9 and J usage is TRBJ1-3, with TRBD1 matching 10 bases. CDR1 is SEHNR and CDR2 is FQNEAQ in the germline V gene (reference sequence). This CDR3 contains 11 residues. CDR3 nucleotide sequence: TGTGCCAGCAGCTTAGGCGGGACAGGGGATTTT. Translated: CASSLGGTGDF.

The chain carries TRBV4-2 and TRBJ1-4; D not resolved. Germline values: CDR1 LGHNA, CDR2 YNFKEQ. The CDR3 spans 15 residues. Trimming removed 1 base from V and 0 bases from J, with 6 bases in between. CDR3 sequence: CASSQGAATNEKLFF. For the CDR3, the DNA is TGTGCCAGCAGCCAAGGTGCGGCAACTAATGAAAAACTGTTTTTT.

This clone was counted once. The rearrangement links TRBV4-1 to TRBJ2-1; 7 bases map to TRBD1. The CDR3 length is 16 residues. Germline loops: CDR1 MGHRA, CDR2 YSYEKL. J lost 6 bases, V lost 3 bases, and 11 bases had no gene match. The CDR3 region is CASSHVDRAYVNEQFF. The DNA for the CDR3 is TGCGCCAGCAGCCACGTAGACAGGGCTTATGTCAATGAGCAGTTCTTC.

This chain links TRBV7-9 with TRBJ2-7; the D gene is possibly TRBD2 (6 bases). Germline-derived CDR1 and CDR2 are SEHNR and FQNEAQ (reference sequence). CDR3 length: 14 residues. Trimming left V 4 bases short and J 2 bases short, with 12 bases between. CDR3 in amino acids: CASSSDGGTYEQYF. In nucleotides, the CDR3 is TGTGCCAGCAGCTCGGATGGAGGGACCTACGAGCAGTACTTC.

The genes are TRBV5-1 and TRBJ1-6, with D unclear. CDR1 is SGHRS, CDR2 YFSETQ, per germline. This CDR3 comprises 13 residues. Trimming cost V 4 bases and J 11 bases, with 13 bases left between them. In DNA form, the CDR3 reads TGCGCCAGCAGCCTCATGGATGAGGCACCCCTCCACTTT. This sequence encodes CASSLMDEAPLHF.

The chain has TRBV5-1 and TRBJ1-6; no clear D gene. Germline CDR1 and CDR2: SGHRS and YFSETQ. The ends were cut back, 0 bases at V and 5 bases at J, with 6 bases in the middle. The CDR3 covers 14 residues. CDR3 protein: CASSLAGDNSPLHF. As DNA, the CDR3 is TGCGCCAGCAGCTTGGCAGGCGATAATTCACCCCTCCACTTT.

As for this clone: Other DNA sequences in this sample translate to the same CDR3. The chain is built from TRBV19 and TRBJ1-2, with D perhaps matching TRBD1 (5 bases). CDR1 and CDR2 (germline): LNHDA, SQIVND (reference sequence). Trimming stripped 6 bases from V and 4 bases from J, with 9 bases between. The CDR3 has 12 residues. The CDR3 reads CASSMGGYGYTF. The CDR3 DNA reads as TGTGCCAGTAGCATGGGGGGCTATGGCTACACCTTC.

This chain uses TRBV19 with TRBJ1-1, with unresolved D. This CDR3 comprises 13 residues. V was cut by 2 bases and J by 12 bases, with 16 bases left in between. The germline V gene has CDR1 LNHDA and CDR2 SQIVND (reference sequence). CDR3 protein: CASSISTGFFPFF. CDR3 DNA: TGTGCCAGTAGTATATCAACGGGATTTTTTCCTTTCTTT.

The CDR3 sequence is CASSQTLSRADGSYNEQFF. In nucleotides, the CDR3 is TGCGCCAGCAGCCAAACCCTAAGCAGGGCCGACGGCTCCTACAATGAGCAGTTCTTC. V is TRBV4-3 and J is TRBJ2-1; a possible D gene is TRBD1 (5 bases). This CDR3 region has 19 residues. The V end lost 2 bases, the J end lost 0 bases, and 20 bases lay between the germline ends. The germline V gene encodes CDR1 LGHNA and CDR2 YSLEER.

The genes are TRBV6-5 and TRBJ1-1; D is ambiguous. The CDR3 spans 13 residues. The germline V gene has CDR1 MNHEY and CDR2 SVGAGI. V was trimmed by 2 bases and J by 3 bases, leaving 7 bases between them. CDR3 residues: CASSYRDDTEAFF. The CDR3, as DNA: TGTGCCAGCAGTTACCGGGATGACACTGAAGCTTTCTTT.